This entry lists 12 T cell receptor beta chains sequenced from one sample in a study of CD4 T cells in relation to SARS-CoV-2 and coronaviruses (dated by TCRdb to about 2021). CD4+ T cells from unexposed donors were collected before the COVID-19 pandemic (2011-2018). After less than eleven days of culture, CD4+ T cells were isolated with the EasySep CD4+ T cell isolation kit. The protocol used for the library was the immunoSEQ multiplex PCR assay. Held by TCRdb, this immuneACCESS table contains in-frame sequences only and omits some clones. Under half of the omission traces to an unresolved V gene where checked; the cause of the rest is unknown. Recorded for this sample are approximately 20,000 clones; about four fifths of them occurred a single time. Of the sample, roughly 30% is held by the ten largest clones. What these receptors recognize is not known. Sequencing used CD4+ T cells from PBMCs, cultured in vitro. These receptor sequences come from a human donor in good health.

The rearrangement joins TRBV3-1 (or the pseudogene TRBV3-2) to TRBJ2-7; possible D gene TRBD2, 6 bases. V lost 0 bases and J 7 bases, leaving 7 bases between the germline ends. Germline-derived CDR1 and CDR2 are LGHDT and YNNKEL (reference sequence). The CDR3 covers 12 residues. CDR3 DNA: TGTGCCAGCAGCCAAGATGGGAGGGAGCAGTACTTC. It is translated as CASSQDGREQYF.

The chain combines TRBV5-1 with TRBJ2-7; 8 nucleotides line up with TRBD1. The germline gives CDR1 SGHRS, CDR2 YFSETQ. Trimming at V came to 2 bases and at J to 1 base, leaving 8 bases not matched to a gene. The CDR3 consists of 16 residues. As DNA, the CDR3 is TGCGCCAGCAGCTTTTCTGCCGGGACAGGTTCCTACGAGCAGTACTTC. Its translation is CASSFSAGTGSYEQYF.

Written as DNA, the CDR3 is TGTGCCACCAGCCACAACGGGACACCCTCCTACGAGCAGTACTTC. This sequence encodes CATSHNGTPSYEQYF. The chain recombines TRBV24-1 with TRBJ2-7; weak D call: TRBD1 (6 bases). In germline, CDR1 is KGHDR, CDR2 SFDVKD. The CDR3 loop spans 15 amino acids. The V gene lost 7 bases and the J gene lost 0 bases, with 15 bases spanning the gap.

The chain recombines TRBV11-2 with TRBJ2-7, with TRBD1 as a possible D gene (6 bases). This CDR3 has 15 residues. The V gene's germline CDR1 is SGHAT and CDR2 FQNNGV. The ends were cut back, 5 bases at V and 1 base at J, with 15 bases in the middle. CDR3 sequence: CASSRGGFGSYEQYF. DNA of the CDR3: TGTGCCAGCAGCCGAGGGGGATTCGGATCCTACGAGCAGTACTTC. Looking up the rest from reference TRBV11-2 and TRBJ2-7 gives the full variable domain: EAGVAQSPRYKIIEKRQSVAFWCNPISGHATLYWYQQILGQGPKLLIQFQNNGVVDDSQLPKDRFSAERLKGVDSTLKIQPAKLEDSAVYLCASSRGGFGSYEQYFGPGTRLTVT.

The V call is TRBV15, the J call TRBJ1-5, with 7 bases lining up with TRBD1. The V segment lost 3 bases and the J segment 1 base; nucleotides outside the gene matches: 9. The V gene's germline CDR1 is LNHNV and CDR2 YYDKDF (reference sequence). The CDR3 contains 17 residues. The CDR3 sequence is CATSSDDGTASNQPQHF. For the CDR3, the DNA is TGTGCCACCAGCAGTGACGACGGGACAGCAAGCAATCAGCCCCAGCATTTT.

The CDR3 loop reads CASSVDGTYNEQFF. The DNA for the CDR3 is TGTGCCAGCAGCGTGGACGGGACCTACAATGAGCAGTTCTTC. The chain is built from TRBV9 and TRBJ2-1; TRBD2 might be the D (5 bases). Germline lookup yields CDR1 SGDLS and CDR2 YYNGEE. There are 14 residues in the CDR3. Trimming pared 2 bases from V and 2 bases from J, leaving 8 bases between.

This clone was counted a single time. The chain carries TRBV15 and TRBJ1-1; no clear D. Germline values: CDR1 LNHNV, CDR2 YYDKDF (reference sequence). The germline V and J ends were trimmed by 0 bases and 0 bases, with 14 bases remaining between them. The CDR3 has 17 amino acids. The DNA of the CDR3 is TGTGCCACCAGCAGAGAAGCGAGTCCCGTCATGAACACTGAAGCTTTCTTT. Translating it yields CATSREASPVMNTEAFF.

This clone has only one observation. This chain's CDR3 is CASSPPGQGWEKLFF. As DNA, the CDR3 is TGTGCCAGCTCACCACCGGGACAGGGGTGGGAAAAACTGTTTTTT. The chain couples TRBV18 to TRBJ1-4; 10 bases match TRBD1. The J segment lost 8 bases and the V segment lost 0 bases, leaving 3 bases of the junction unmatched. The germline V gene encodes CDR1 KGHSH and CDR2 LQKENI. CDR3 size: 15 residues. Full variable domain (missing parts from reference TRBV18 and TRBJ1-4): NAGVMQNPRHLVRRRGQEARLRCSPMKGHSHVYWYRQLPEEGLKFMVYLQKENIIDESGMPKERFSAEFPKEGPSILRIQQVVRGDSAAYFCASSPPGQGWEKLFFGSGTQLSVL.

The CDR3 region is CATSDLWGNGELFF. As DNA, the CDR3 is TGTGCCACCAGTGATTTGTGGGGGAACGGGGAGCTGTTTTTT. The chain links TRBV24-1 to TRBJ2-2, with D possibly being TRBD1 or TRBD2 (5 bases each). This CDR3 contains 14 residues. In germline, CDR1 is KGHDR, CDR2 SFDVKD. Trimming removed 0 bases at V and 7 bases at J, with 8 bases between.

The V and J genes are TRBV19 and TRBJ1-5, with a tentative D call TRBD1 (6 bases). V shed 7 bases and J shed 1 base, with 14 bases lying between them. Per the germline V gene, CDR1 is LNHDA and CDR2 is SQIVND (reference sequence). The CDR3 is 15 residues long. The chain's CDR3 is CASIPWQGSNQPQHF. In DNA form, the CDR3 reads TGTGCCAGTATCCCGTGGCAGGGGAGCAATCAGCCCCAGCATTTT.

The CDR3 region is CASSSGTVYGYTF. The CDR3 DNA follows: TGTGCCAGCAGTTCCGGGACGGTTTATGGCTACACCTTC. The genes are TRBV6-5 and TRBJ1-2, with TRBD1 as a possible D gene (5 bases). Trimming removed 4 bases from V and 5 bases from J, with 11 bases in between. The germline gives CDR1 MNHEY, CDR2 SVGAGI. CDR3 size: 13 residues.

This chain links TRBV2 with TRBJ2-5; D remains unclear. V dropped 8 bases and J dropped 1 base, with 8 bases sitting between them. The CDR3 sequence is 12 residues long. Germline loops: CDR1 SNHLY, CDR2 FYNNEI. CDR3 nucleotides: TGTGCCAGCCATGGTTTCCAAGAGACCCAGTACTTC. Its protein product is CASHGFQETQYF. The whole variable domain, remainder taken from reference TRBV2 and TRBJ2-5, is EPEVTQTPSHQVTQMGQEVILRCVPISNHLYFYWYRQILGQKVEFLVSFYNNEISEKSEIFDDQFSVERPDGSNFTLKIRSTKLEDSAMYFCASHGFQETQYFGPGTRLLVL.